This TCR beta chain was retrieved from a study of cytotoxic CD8 clonotypes in ibrutinib-treated CLL. V was clipped by 5 bases and J by 4 bases; unmatched bases: 7. Germline loops: CDR1 LNHDA, CDR2 SQIVND (reference sequence). The CDR3 extends over 15 amino acids. Depths of 1 in 200,000 to 1 in 1 million T cells were the sequencing target. TCRdb keeps only in-frame clones here, not all; method: immunoSEQ multiplex PCR. The sample lists fewer than 400,000 clones; approximately 67% were seen once. This clonotype was obtained from a human donor with chronic lymphocytic leukemia. The sequencing used PBMCs, collected after 36 months of ibrutinib treatment. The chain joins TRBV19 to TRBJ1-5, with 8 positions matching TRBD1. This chain's CDR3 is CASSQMGQENQPQHF. The CDR3 nucleotides are TGTGCCAGTAGTCAAATGGGACAGGAAAATCAGCCCCAGCATTTT.